These T cell receptor beta chains were read from a single sample in a study of brain metastases from non-small cell lung cancer. Measured with immunoSEQ multiplex PCR; TCRdb has only the in-frame clones, and not every one. Of roughly 2,600 clones listed, about 90% are singletons. Material for sequencing was primary lung tumor tissue. The receptors originated from a donor aged 40 or older with non-small cell lung cancer. The CDR3 runs from the conserved cysteine through the conserved F or W. The D gene is left open where the match is weak. The size field is filled for only some rows; it gives once, few, many or a size class.

abundance: .; v_gene: TRBV9; d_gene: .; j_gene: TRBJ2-1; CDR3nt: TGTGCCAGCAGCGAGTTCTCCGGGACTCACAATGAGCAGTTCTTC; CDR3aa: CASSEFSGTHNEQFF
abundance: once; v_gene: TRBV7-9; d_gene: .; j_gene: TRBJ1-5; CDR3nt: TGTGCCAGCAGCTTAGCCGAGGGGGGGCCCCAGCATTTT; CDR3aa: CASSLAEGGPQHF
abundance: .; v_gene: TRBV3-1/TRBV3-2; d_gene: .; j_gene: TRBJ2-7; CDR3nt: TGTGCCAGCAGTTCCCACGGTGACGGCGGGCAGCCTAAGGAGCAGTACTTC; CDR3aa: CASSSHGDGGQPKEQYF
abundance: few; v_gene: TRBV27; d_gene: .; j_gene: TRBJ2-2; CDR3nt: TGTGCCAGCAGCCACGGGACACCGAACACCGGGGAGCTGTTTTTT; CDR3aa: CASSHGTPNTGELFF
abundance: .; v_gene: TRBV11-2; d_gene: TRBD1; j_gene: TRBJ2-4; CDR3nt: TGTGCCAGCAGCCCCAATCGTTGGACAGGAAGATTGGCCAAAAACATTCAGTACTTC; CDR3aa: CASSPNRWTGRLAKNIQYF
abundance: .; v_gene: TRBV2; d_gene: .; j_gene: TRBJ2-3; CDR3nt: TGTGCCAGCAGGACAGCCACAGATACGCAGTATTTT; CDR3aa: CASRTATDTQYF
abundance: .; v_gene: TRBV7-8; d_gene: .; j_gene: TRBJ1-4; CDR3nt: TGTGCCAGCAGCCGAGAGGTGGCAGCAACTAATGAAAAACTGTTTTTT; CDR3aa: CASSREVAATNEKLFF
abundance: .; v_gene: TRBV7-9; d_gene: .; j_gene: TRBJ1-1; CDR3nt: TGTGCCAGCAGCTTAACGTGGGTAGGAACTGAAGCTTTCTTT; CDR3aa: CASSLTWVGTEAFF
abundance: .; v_gene: TRBV6-4; d_gene: .; j_gene: TRBJ2-1; CDR3nt: TGTGCCAGCAGTGCCGACCCAGCGCCCTACAATGAGCAGTTCTTC; CDR3aa: CASSADPAPYNEQFF
abundance: .; v_gene: TRBV7-2; d_gene: .; j_gene: TRBJ1-1; CDR3nt: TGTGCCAGCAGCTTAGGGGAGAACACTGAAGCTTTCTTT; CDR3aa: CASSLGENTEAFF
abundance: once; v_gene: TRBV5-4; d_gene: .; j_gene: TRBJ1-1; CDR3nt: TGTGCCAGCAGCTCTGAGAACACTGAAGCTTTCTTT; CDR3aa: CASSSENTEAFF
abundance: .; v_gene: TRBV7-9; d_gene: .; j_gene: TRBJ2-5; CDR3nt: TGTGCCAGCAGCTTAGGGGGGATGGAGACCCAGTACTTC; CDR3aa: CASSLGGMETQYF
abundance: few; v_gene: TRBV23-1; d_gene: .; j_gene: TRBJ1-2; CDR3nt: TGCGCCAGCAGTAAGAAGCCTTTC; CDR3aa: CASSKKPF
abundance: once; v_gene: TRBV15; d_gene: .; j_gene: TRBJ1-5; CDR3nt: TGTGCCACCAGCGGGGGGGAGGATCAGCCCCAGCATTTT; CDR3aa: CATSGGEDQPQHF
abundance: .; v_gene: TRBV30; d_gene: .; j_gene: TRBJ2-1; CDR3nt: TGTGCCTGGGGGGAGAAACTAGTCTACAATGAACAGTTCTTC; CDR3aa: CAWGEKLVYNEQFF
abundance: .; v_gene: TRBV24-1; d_gene: .; j_gene: TRBJ2-7; CDR3nt: TGTGCCATCAGTGAAACAGGGTACGAGCAGTACTTC; CDR3aa: CAISETGYEQYF
abundance: .; v_gene: TRBV7-6; d_gene: TRBD2; j_gene: TRBJ2-2; CDR3nt: TGTGCCAGCAGCTTAGTTCGCGGGGGGCGCACCGGGGAGCTGTTTTTT; CDR3aa: CASSLVRGGRTGELFF
abundance: .; v_gene: TRBV11-3; d_gene: .; j_gene: TRBJ2-5; CDR3nt: TGTGCCAGCAGCCGACAGGGAGGGCCCCAAGAGACCCAGTACTTC; CDR3aa: CASSRQGGPQETQYF
abundance: .; v_gene: TRBV28; d_gene: TRBD1; j_gene: TRBJ2-2; CDR3nt: TGTGCCAGCAGTTTACCGGCAGGGGGCACCGGGGAGCTGTTTTTT; CDR3aa: CASSLPAGGTGELFF
abundance: few; v_gene: TRBV23-1; d_gene: .; j_gene: TRBJ2-5; CDR3nt: TGCGCCAGCAGTCCGGAGTTAGAGACCCAGTACTTC; CDR3aa: CASSPELETQYF
abundance: .; v_gene: TRBV9; d_gene: TRBD2; j_gene: TRBJ2-2; CDR3nt: TGTGCCAGCAGCGCAACTAGCGGGGGGTCTTCCGGGGAGCTGTTTTTT; CDR3aa: CASSATSGGSSGELFF
abundance: .; v_gene: TRBV28; d_gene: .; j_gene: TRBJ1-2; CDR3nt: TGTGCCAGCAATTTATCCACAGAAAGGGGCTACACCTTC; CDR3aa: CASNLSTERGYTF
abundance: few; v_gene: TRBV5-1; d_gene: TRBD1; j_gene: TRBJ1-2; CDR3nt: TGCGCCAGCAGCTTGGAAGGGGGCAGGGATGGCTACACCTTC; CDR3aa: CASSLEGGRDGYTF
abundance: .; v_gene: TRBV2; d_gene: .; j_gene: TRBJ1-2; CDR3nt: TGTGCCAGCAGTGATTTTACCCTCTATGGCTACACCTTC; CDR3aa: CASSDFTLYGYTF
abundance: .; v_gene: TRBV9; d_gene: TRBD2; j_gene: TRBJ2-1; CDR3nt: TGTGCCAGCAGCGAGAGCGGGAGAAAGTACAATGAGCAGTTCTTC; CDR3aa: CASSESGRKYNEQFF
abundance: .; v_gene: TRBV10-1; d_gene: .; j_gene: TRBJ2-3; CDR3nt: TGCGCCAGCAGTAGGGACGGAATCATAGATACGCAGTATTTT; CDR3aa: CASSRDGIIDTQYF
abundance: .; v_gene: TRBV7-6; d_gene: .; j_gene: TRBJ1-5; CDR3nt: TGTGCCAGCAGCTTGGAGGGGAGTCAGCCCCAGCATTTT; CDR3aa: CASSLEGSQPQHF
abundance: few; v_gene: TRBV29-1; d_gene: .; j_gene: TRBJ2-7; CDR3nt: TGCAGCGTTGAAAAATCAGGGGTGGGTGAGCAGTACTTC; CDR3aa: CSVEKSGVGEQYF
abundance: .; v_gene: TRBV4-2; d_gene: .; j_gene: TRBJ1-4; CDR3nt: TGTGCCAGCAGCCGGGGAGCGGAGGTGGCTAATGAAAAACTGTTTTTT; CDR3aa: CASSRGAEVANEKLFF
abundance: .; v_gene: TRBV27; d_gene: .; j_gene: TRBJ2-3; CDR3nt: TGTGCCAGCAAGTCCCGGCCGACTTCCACAGATACGCAGTATTTT; CDR3aa: CASKSRPTSTDTQYF
abundance: .; v_gene: TRBV7-7; d_gene: .; j_gene: TRBJ2-5; CDR3nt: TGTGCTAGCAGCTTAGCTTTCCAAGAGACCCAGTACTTC; CDR3aa: CASSLAFQETQYF
abundance: .; v_gene: TRBV6-5; d_gene: .; j_gene: TRBJ2-2; CDR3nt: TGTGCCAGCAGTTACTCGCGATACACCGGGGAGCTGTTTTTT; CDR3aa: CASSYSRYTGELFF
abundance: .; v_gene: TRBV27; d_gene: .; j_gene: TRBJ2-2; CDR3nt: TGTGCCAGCAGTCAAAGGGGGACGAACACCGGGGAGCTGTTTTTT; CDR3aa: CASSQRGTNTGELFF
abundance: .; v_gene: TRBV2; d_gene: .; j_gene: TRBJ1-5; CDR3nt: TGTGCCAGCAGTGGAGGGAATCAGCCCCAGCATTTT; CDR3aa: CASSGGNQPQHF
abundance: .; v_gene: TRBV5-4; d_gene: TRBD2; j_gene: TRBJ2-3; CDR3nt: TGTGCCAGCAGCCTAGGACGACTAGCCGATACGCAGTATTTT; CDR3aa: CASSLGRLADTQYF
abundance: once; v_gene: TRBV5-1; d_gene: .; j_gene: TRBJ2-5; CDR3nt: TGCGCCAGCAGCATACAGAGCCGAGGGGAGACCCAGTACTTC; CDR3aa: CASSIQSRGETQYF
abundance: .; v_gene: TRBV19; d_gene: .; j_gene: TRBJ1-6; CDR3nt: TGTGCCAGTAGTATAATATCAGGAGTCTATAATTCACCCCTCCACTTT; CDR3aa: CASSIISGVYNSPLHF
abundance: .; v_gene: TRBV27; d_gene: TRBD1; j_gene: TRBJ2-3; CDR3nt: TGTGCCAGTAGTTTCGACAGGGGGCTTGATACGCAGTATTTT; CDR3aa: CASSFDRGLDTQYF
abundance: .; v_gene: TRBV6-6; d_gene: .; j_gene: TRBJ1-6; CDR3nt: TGTGCCAGCACTCAGAGGGCAGCAAATAATTCACCCCTCCACTTT; CDR3aa: CASTQRAANNSPLHF
abundance: .; v_gene: TRBV19; d_gene: .; j_gene: TRBJ1-1; CDR3nt: TGTGCCAGTAGTTCCGGGGGGGTGAACACTGAAGCTTTCTTT; CDR3aa: CASSSGGVNTEAFF
abundance: .; v_gene: TRBV7-2; d_gene: .; j_gene: TRBJ1-3; CDR3nt: TGTGCCAGCAGCTCCGGGACACTGTCCGCCGGAAACACCATATATTTT; CDR3aa: CASSSGTLSAGNTIYF
abundance: .; v_gene: TRBV12-3/TRBV12-4; d_gene: .; j_gene: TRBJ1-5; CDR3nt: TGTGCCAGCAGTTTAGGAACAGCTCCTGAGCATTTT; CDR3aa: CASSLGTAPEHF
abundance: .; v_gene: TRBV29-1; d_gene: .; j_gene: TRBJ1-1; CDR3nt: TGCAGCGTTTGGGGCAGGGAGAACACTGAAGCTTTCTTT; CDR3aa: CSVWGRENTEAFF
abundance: .; v_gene: TRBV2; d_gene: .; j_gene: TRBJ1-1; CDR3nt: TGTGCCAGCAGTGACGGCAGGGGAGACCTTGAAGCTTTCTTT; CDR3aa: CASSDGRGDLEAFF
abundance: once; v_gene: TRBV6-5; d_gene: .; j_gene: TRBJ1-5; CDR3nt: TGTGCCAGCAGCCCGTCGGCTGTTCAGCCCCAGCATTTT; CDR3aa: CASSPSAVQPQHF
abundance: few; v_gene: TRBV2; d_gene: .; j_gene: TRBJ2-2; CDR3nt: TGTGCCAGCAATCGGTTGGGGAACACCGGGGAGCTGTTTTTT; CDR3aa: CASNRLGNTGELFF
abundance: .; v_gene: TRBV7-9; d_gene: .; j_gene: TRBJ2-2; CDR3nt: TGTGCCAGCAGCAGTTGGGGGGCCGGGGAGCTGTTTTTT; CDR3aa: CASSSWGAGELFF
abundance: .; v_gene: TRBV5-1; d_gene: .; j_gene: TRBJ2-2; CDR3nt: TGCGCCAGCAGCTTGGTAGCACAGGGTAACGGGGAGCTGTTTTTT; CDR3aa: CASSLVAQGNGELFF
abundance: .; v_gene: TRBV5-6; d_gene: TRBD1; j_gene: TRBJ1-5; CDR3nt: TGTGCCAGCAGCTTGATGCGAGACAGGGATCAGCCCCAGCATTTT; CDR3aa: CASSLMRDRDQPQHF
abundance: .; v_gene: TRBV19; d_gene: .; j_gene: TRBJ2-7; CDR3nt: TGTGCCAGTAGTCTGGGGCCGTTCTACGAGCAGTACTTC; CDR3aa: CASSLGPFYEQYF
abundance: .; v_gene: TRBV6-5; d_gene: .; j_gene: TRBJ1-5; CDR3nt: TGTGCCAGCAATCAGAAGGGGGGTCAGCCCCAGCATTTT; CDR3aa: CASNQKGGQPQHF
abundance: .; v_gene: TRBV7-8; d_gene: TRBD1; j_gene: TRBJ2-1; CDR3nt: TGTGCCAGCAGCCCAGACTCTACCGGGACAGGGGATGAGCAGTTCTTC; CDR3aa: CASSPDSTGTGDEQFF
abundance: .; v_gene: TRBV9; d_gene: TRBD2; j_gene: TRBJ2-1; CDR3nt: TGTGCCAGCAGCCTTCCATCGGCGGGGGGGGTCGATGAGCAGTTCTTC; CDR3aa: CASSLPSAGGVDEQFF
abundance: .; v_gene: TRBV25-1; d_gene: TRBD1; j_gene: TRBJ1-1; CDR3nt: TGTACCAGCAGTGCGTACCGGGACAGGAACACTGAAGCTTTCTTT; CDR3aa: CTSSAYRDRNTEAFF
abundance: .; v_gene: TRBV21-1; d_gene: .; j_gene: TRBJ1-5; CDR3nt: TGTGCCAGCACCTTAAAGACAGGGGATCAGCCCCAGCATTTT; CDR3aa: CASTLKTGDQPQHF
abundance: .; v_gene: TRBV15; d_gene: TRBD2; j_gene: TRBJ2-2; CDR3nt: TGTGCCACCAGCAGGGAGGGACTAGATGTCGGGGAGCTGTTTTTT; CDR3aa: CATSREGLDVGELFF
abundance: .; v_gene: TRBV6-5; d_gene: .; j_gene: TRBJ1-3; CDR3nt: TGTGCCAGCAGCCTTGTTTTGGGAGCCGGAAACACCATATATTTT; CDR3aa: CASSLVLGAGNTIYF
abundance: .; v_gene: TRBV27; d_gene: .; j_gene: TRBJ2-7; CDR3nt: TGTGCCAGCAAAGGGCGGCCGGCCGACTACGAGCAATACTTC; CDR3aa: CASKGRPADYEQYF
abundance: .; v_gene: TRBV9; d_gene: .; j_gene: TRBJ1-6; CDR3nt: TGTACCAGCAGCGCGAGTCCCCCCCCGGCGTCACCCCTCCACTTT; CDR3aa: CTSSASPPPASPLHF